This TCR beta chain was captured in a study of T-cell memory formation after mild COVID-19 (TCRdb year 2021). Regarding the complete study: TCR sequence clusters from the two donors were found to be largely donor specific. In a couple of donors, T-cell clones that expanded and contracted after mild COVID-19 were tracked by sequencing TCRalpha and TCRbeta repertoires over time. Two young, previously healthy adult volunteers made up the cohort, one male and one female.

TCRdb records Illumina NovaSeq 6000 as the sequencer. cDNA libraries for TCRalpha and TCRbeta were prepared by 5'RACE using constant-segment primers, with sample barcodes and unique molecular identifiers added. RNA was extracted from every sample with Trizol reagent. Amplification of the libraries took two PCR steps, and the second step added a second sample barcode plus Illumina TruSeq adapters. The libraries were sequenced on an Illumina NovaSeq using 2 x 150 bp paired-end reads. As for how the authors treated the data: Demultiplexing of reads and collapsing into UMI-guided consensus sequences were performed with migec v1.2.7. With mixcr v2.1.11, UMI consensuses were aligned to TRA and TRB V and J templates and assembled into clonotypes. Clonotypes were classified as expanded or contracted when called significant by both edgeR and NoisET, with noise models trained on biological replicates. For edgeR calls, the thresholds were a false discovery rate-adjusted p below 0.01 and a log2 fold-change of 1. As an exploratory analysis of dynamics, PCA with hierarchical clustering was applied to max-normalized trajectories of the 1000 most abundant clonotypes. The CD4 or CD8 phenotype of responding clones was assigned using the separately sequenced CD4+ and CD8+ repertoires. The public reads were run again by TCRdb, first through fastp at Q25 and then through MiXCR, and only productive beta chains were kept. Every distinct CDR3 protein forms one entry, paired with its most common genes and DNA. TCRdb, not the original authors, processed these V and J calls. The sample table records around 390,000 distinct CDR3 sequences; about 16% of these occur just once. In total, the top ten clones hold 20% to 25% of the sample.

In this sample, this clonotype turned up a few times. Its specific antigen is unknown. No clone much larger than this one lies a single base away; base qualities are absent. The germline V gene specifies MRHNA as CDR1 and SNTAGT as CDR2. V and J lose 7 bases and 7 bases, and a span of 5 bases separates them. Its CDR3 holds 9 amino acids, cysteine through phenylalanine. Only the CDR3 part of the read is kept: 27 bases, read in frame from the first base. Here is what the overall study found, with its caveats: Contracting CD4+ clones appeared mostly in the CM and EM memory subsets, whereas CD8+ clones were enriched in EMRA. Some responding clones were detected in pre-infection memory, which suggested that pre-existing cross-reactive memory T cells had joined the SARS-CoV-2 response. The study covered only two mild cases, and larger cohorts including severe cases with pre-infection samples were considered necessary. Whether the second-wave clones peaking on day 37 were SARS-CoV-2 specific was not confirmed. Clones contracting from day 15 to 85 had balanced CD4/CD8 phenotypes, while a second wave expanding from day 15 to 37 was biased towards CD4+.

PBMCs were isolated by Ficoll-Paque density gradient centrifugation. Sequenced: PBMCs or a T cell subset sorted from them (not recorded which). Recombination joined TRBV6-4 with TRBJ2-7, with the D gene not confidently named. This TCR derives from a man aged 18 to 30 who had mild COVID-19 (a few samples of this study predate the infection). The sample titles of this study are shuffled in the database, so cell type and time point are left out; the donor was told from shared clones. CDR3 sequence: CASTQEQYF. The sequenced DNA: TGTGCCAGCACCCAGGAGCAGTACTTC.